These 24 T cell receptor beta chains were all obtained from the same sample, sequenced in a study of T cell clonality in common variable immunodeficiency (dated by TCRdb to between 2015 and 2017). The library was built by means of the immunoSEQ multiplex PCR assay. Sourced from immuneACCESS, this table was stored by TCRdb with only in-frame sequences that have V and J called. A share of the clones is absent; for the studies checked, an unresolved V gene accounts for under half, and the remainder has no known explanation. For this sample the table reports about 52,000 clones, with no clone seen just once. The ten largest clones take up about 3.4% of the sample. Material for sequencing was peripheral blood mononuclear cells. The source is a person aged 18 to 75 in good health.

In regard to this clone: This sequence may be a read error, since a much larger clone differs from it by one base. Read data end 3 residues before the CDR3 end; the end is taken from the germline J gene. The chain is built from TRBV6-1 and TRBJ1-5; TRBD1 is a possible D gene (5 bases). The germline V and J ends were trimmed by 2 bases and 3 bases, with 14 bases remaining between them. The CDR3 sequence is 16 residues long. The germline gives CDR1 MNHNS, CDR2 SASEGT. CDR3 region: CASSEKVQGHNQPQHF. The sequenced part of the CDR3 DNA is TGTGCCAGCAGTGAAAAGGTGCAAGGACACAATCAGCCC.

This clone was detected many times. The CDR3 is cut off 3 residues early in the read; its end comes from the germline J gene. The V call is TRBV13, the J call TRBJ2-7; 11 nucleotides align to TRBD2. Germline loops: CDR1 PRHDT, CDR2 FYEKMQ (reference sequence). The CDR3 totals 16 residues. The junction had 5 bases not matched to a gene; V was cut back by 3 bases and J by 1 base. The chain's CDR3 is CASSLRTSGRSYEQYF. The sequenced CDR3 bases are TGTGCCAGCAGCTTGCGGACTAGCGGGCGGTCCTACGAG.

This clone was counted at least ten times. Coverage ceases 3 residues before the CDR3 finishes, and the germline J gene fills in the end. The gene calls are TRBV30 and TRBJ1-2; TRBD1 aligns across 9 bases. CDR1 and CDR2 from the germline V gene are GTSNPN and SVGIG (reference sequence). The CDR3 spans 14 residues. The CDR3 bases that were read are TGTGCCTGGAGTGTACAGGGGGCGGCTGGGGGC. Its protein is CAWSVQGAAGG. The full CDR3 reads CAWSVQGAAGGYTF.

There are many counts of this clone. The covered CDR3 bases are TGTGCCATCATCGGTGACAGGTTGAACACTGAA. This codes for CAIIGDRLNTE. Given in full, the CDR3 is CAIIGDRLNTEAFF. The V gene is TRBV10-3, the J gene TRBJ1-1; D may be TRBD1 (6 bases). The observed sequence ends 3 residues before the CDR3 terminus, with the missing tail filled in from the germline J gene. CDR3 length equals 14 residues. Trimming removed 7 bases at V and 0 bases at J, with 12 bases between. Germline V gives CDR1 ENHRY, CDR2 SYGVKD.

This clone was detected a few times. This CDR3 is CASTPRGGVEQYF. CDR3 DNA, as far as it was read: TGTGCCAGCACCCCACGGGGGGGAGTCGAG. The gene calls are TRBV2 and TRBJ2-7; 8 positions agree with TRBD2. The read terminates 3 residues before the CDR3 end, so the remaining end is supplied by the germline J gene. CDR1 and CDR2 (germline): SNHLY, FYNNEI. The CDR3 sequence is 13 residues long. J gave up 6 bases and V 7 bases, and 8 bases lay outside the gene matches.

This clone was observed at least ten times. The read is 3 residues too short to cover the CDR3 end, so that end is filled in from the germline J gene. V gene TRBV18 combines with J gene TRBJ2-3; 10 bases align to TRBD2. The CDR3 runs 17 residues. The J segment lost 0 bases and the V segment lost 3 bases, leaving 6 bases of the junction unmatched. The germline V gene has CDR1 KGHSH and CDR2 LQKENI. CDR3 DNA (partial): TGTGCCAGCTCACCTCCAGCGGGAGGGCCTAGCACAGATACG. Residues: CASSPPAGGPSTDT. The full CDR3 sequence reads CASSPPAGGPSTDTQYF.

Comment on this clone: The junction shows a germline mismatch at one end, possibly a read error. The sequenced fragment ends 3 residues before the CDR3 boundary, so the rest is inferred from the germline J gene. The chain recombines TRBV7-7 with TRBJ1-2; D not certain. Per germline, CDR1 SSHAT and CDR2 FNYEAQ (reference sequence). The CDR3 has 14 amino acids. The CDR3: CASSFRPQGYDYTF. CDR3 bases read: TGTGCTAGCAGCTTCAGGCCCCAAGGCTACGAC.

This clone was seen many times. The DNA ends 3 residues before the CDR3 does, and the rest of the CDR3 is filled in from the germline J gene. The chain couples TRBV18 to TRBJ2-3, with TRBD2 matching over 10 bases. Germline-derived CDR1 and CDR2 are KGHSH and LQKENI. After removal of 3 bases from V and 3 bases from J, the junction contained 9 bases not matched to a gene. The CDR3 covers 17 residues. The part of the CDR3 DNA that was read is TGTGCCAGCTCACCCCTACATCCGGGACTAGCGACAGATACG. Amino acids: CASSPLHPGLATDT. The full CDR3 is CASSPLHPGLATDTQYF. Together with reference TRBV18 and TRBJ2-3, the CDR3 gives the full variable domain: NAGVMQNPRHLVRRRGQEARLRCSPMKGHSHVYWYRQLPEEGLKFMVYLQKENIIDESGMPKERFSAEFPKEGPSILRIQQVVRGDSAAYFCASSPLHPGLATDTQYFGPGTRLTVL.

This clone was detected only a few times. The read is 3 residues too short to cover the CDR3 end, so that end is filled in from the germline J gene. The chain links TRBV20-1 to TRBJ1-1; a possible D gene is TRBD1 (6 bases). Germline V gene sequence: CDR1 DFQATT, CDR2 SNEGSKA (reference sequence). There are 14 residues in the CDR3. V was cut by 1 base and J by 5 bases, with 14 bases left in between. The part of the CDR3 DNA that was read is TGCAGTGCTAGAGTTACAGGGTCGGTAACTGAA. This encodes CSARVTGSVTE. The CDR3 reads in full as CSARVTGSVTEAFF.

This clone was observed many times. The read stops 3 residues short of the end of the CDR3; the missing end is completed from the germline J gene. The chain joins TRBV5-1 to TRBJ2-3; 14 nucleotides line up with TRBD2. This CDR3 has 17 residues. Germline V gene data show CDR1 as SGHRS and CDR2 as YFSETQ. With 4 bases clipped from V and 4 bases from J, the junction kept 8 bases outside the gene matches. CDR3 bases read: TGCGCCAGCAGCACGGGACTAGCGGGAGTTAACGCAGATACG. Encoded protein: CASSTGLAGVNADT. The whole CDR3 protein is CASSTGLAGVNADTQYF.

This clone was seen repeatedly, ten times or more. The DNA ends 3 residues before the CDR3 does, and the rest of the CDR3 is filled in from the germline J gene. The rearrangement uses TRBV12-3 or TRBV12-4 and TRBJ2-7; no clear D gene. CDR3 length equals 13 residues. Trimming took off 3 bases at V and 0 bases at J, with 6 bases between the two ends. The CDR3 DNA, read in part, is TGTGCCAGCAGTTTCCAGAGCTCCTACGAG. The encoded protein is CASSFQSSYE. The full CDR3 is CASSFQSSYEQYF.

This clone was observed many times. Compared with germline, one end of the junction differs, possibly owing to a read error. The CDR3 end lies 3 residues beyond the end of the read and is filled in from the germline J gene. Distinct nucleotide sequences in the sample also encode this CDR3. The chain combines TRBV5-4 with TRBJ2-3; weak D call: TRBD1 (6 bases). Germline V gene sequence: CDR1 SGHNT, CDR2 YYREEE (reference sequence). This CDR3 has 15 amino acids. This CDR3 reads CASSTQGKDTDTQYF. CDR3 DNA (partial): TGCGCCAGCAGCACACAGGGTAAAGACACAGATACG.

There are many counts of this clone. The CDR3 end lies 3 residues beyond the end of the read and is filled in from the germline J gene. The V call is TRBV19, the J call TRBJ1-2; tentatively, D is TRBD1 (5 bases). V was cut by 3 bases and J by 6 bases, with 11 bases left in between. This CDR3 spans 13 amino acids. Germline V gives CDR1 LNHDA, CDR2 SQIVND (reference sequence). The CDR3 bases that were read are TGTGCCAGTAGTATTAGTGGCAGGGATGGC. Its protein product is CASSISGRDG. The full CDR3 sequence reads CASSISGRDGYTF.

This clone was seen repeatedly, ten times or more. From the germline J gene comes the end of the CDR3, since the read stops 3 residues before it. V usage is TRBV5-1 and J usage is TRBJ1-4; perhaps TRBD1 as D (6 bases). The CDR3 loop spans 14 amino acids. V gave up 7 bases and J gave up 8 bases, with 18 bases separating them. CDR1 and CDR2 (germline): SGHRS, YFSETQ. The CDR3 protein is CASSSRGGEEKLFF. The CDR3 DNA, read in part, is TGCGCCAGCTCCTCCCGAGGGGGAGAAGAAAAA.

This clone was observed many times. The observed sequence ends 3 residues before the CDR3 terminus, with the missing tail filled in from the germline J gene. This rearrangement joins TRBV28 to TRBJ2-2; possibly TRBD1 for D (7 bases). V shed 2 bases and J shed 5 bases, with 9 bases lying between them. The germline CDR1 and CDR2 sequences are MDHEN and SYDVKM. The CDR3 contains 14 residues. CDR3 DNA, as far as it was read: TGTGCCAGCAGTTTACAGGGGGGAACCGGGGAG. This sequence encodes CASSLQGGTGE. The whole CDR3 is CASSLQGGTGELFF.

Regarding this clone: The read ends 3 residues early relative to the CDR3; the germline J gene fills the gap. The chain combines TRBV7-8 with TRBJ2-1; D is perhaps TRBD2 (7 bases). CDR1 SGHVS and CDR2 FQNEAQ come from the germline V gene. The CDR3 sequence is 16 residues long. Trimming cost V 6 bases and J 3 bases, with 18 bases left between them. CDR3 sequence reads: CASSQTGRGHYNEQFF. The CDR3 DNA, read in part, is TGTGCCAGCAGTCAGACGGGGAGGGGACACTACAATGAG.

This clone was seen ten or more times. The read halts 3 residues ahead of the CDR3 end, with the missing end drawn from the germline J gene. This chain links TRBV20-1 with TRBJ2-3; no clear D gene. This CDR3 contains 13 residues. Trimming removed 0 bases at V and 8 bases at J, with 12 bases between. The V gene's germline CDR1 is DFQATT and CDR2 SNEGSKA (reference sequence). Partial CDR3 DNA: TGCAGTGCTAGAGATCAGGCCTGGCCTACG. Its translation: CSARDQAWPT. The whole CDR3 sequence is CSARDQAWPTQYF.

This clone was found many times. Sequencing ends 3 residues short of the CDR3 end; the germline J gene provides the rest. This chain links TRBV7-3 with TRBJ2-3; TRBD1 aligns across 7 bases. This CDR3 is built from 16 residues. Unmatched junction bases numbered 8, after V lost 5 bases and J lost 0 bases. CDR1 and CDR2 from the germline V gene are SGHTA and FQGTGA. CDR3 protein: CASSPQGVPSTDTQYF. The CDR3 DNA, read in part, is TGTGCCAGCAGCCCCCAGGGGGTCCCTAGCACAGATACG.

This clone was picked up many times. Coverage ceases 3 residues before the CDR3 finishes, and the germline J gene fills in the end. V and J are TRBV5-1 and TRBJ2-5; 8 nucleotides match TRBD2. The CDR3 contains 14 residues. CDR1 is SGHRS and CDR2 is YFSETQ in the germline V gene. The V segment lost 0 bases and the J segment 6 bases; nucleotides outside the gene matches: 4. The sequenced CDR3 bases are TGCGCCAGCAGCTTGGAGCGGGAGATAAAGACC. This encodes CASSLEREIKT. The complete CDR3 protein is CASSLEREIKTQYF.

This clone has at least ten counts. The CDR3 extends 3 residues past the end of the read, so its final part is completed from the germline J gene. This chain connects TRBV20-1 to TRBJ2-3; D could derive from TRBD1 or TRBD2 (7 bases each). V dropped 0 bases and J dropped 7 bases, with 23 bases sitting between them. Germline V gene data show CDR1 as DFQATT and CDR2 as SNEGSKA (reference sequence). The length of the CDR3 is 17 residues. CDR3 DNA (partial): TGCAGTGCTAGAGATGGGGAGGGGGCGCCTTTGGTTTATACG. This translates into CSARDGEGAPLVYT. The full CDR3 is CSARDGEGAPLVYTQYF.

The table lists this clone with many counts. The read ends 3 residues shy of where the CDR3 ends; the end is completed using the germline J gene. The chain is built from TRBV19 and TRBJ2-5, with TRBD2 matching 8 bases. The CDR3 length is 16 residues. Germline V lookup: CDR1 LNHDA, CDR2 SQIVND (reference sequence). Trimming cost V 3 bases and J 2 bases; bases outside gene matches: 8. The covered CDR3 bases are TGTGCCAGTAGTATCGGTAGCGGGGCCCCTCAAGAGACC. Its translation: CASSIGSGAPQET. The entire CDR3 is CASSIGSGAPQETQYF.

This clone was recorded a few times. The read falls 3 residues short of the CDR3 end, and the missing part is taken from the germline J gene. The V gene is TRBV7-7, the J gene TRBJ1-6; 8 bases are a match to TRBD1. CDR1 and CDR2 (germline): SSHAT, FNYEAQ (reference sequence). This CDR3 region has 13 residues. The sequenced CDR3 bases are TGTGCTAGCTCGGGACAGGAAGATTCACCC. Translation: CASSGQEDSP. The CDR3 in its entirety is CASSGQEDSPLHF. The full variable domain, its missing parts supplied by reference TRBV7-7 and TRBJ1-6, is GAGVSQSPRYKVTKRGQDVTLRCDPISSHATLYWYQQALGQGPEFLTYFNYEAQPDKSGLPSDRFSAERPEGSISTLTIQRTEQRDSAMYRCASSGQEDSPLHFGNGTRLTVT.

The CDR3 is CASLRQGGDNQPQHF. The covered CDR3 bases are TGTGCCAGTCTCCGCCAGGGTGGGGACAATCAGCCC. This rearrangement joins TRBV19 to TRBJ1-5, with D possibly matching TRBD1 (5 bases). The CDR3 end is not reached by the read, which stops 3 residues before it; the germline J gene fills it in. V shed 8 bases and J shed 3 bases, with 17 bases lying between them. Per germline, CDR1 LNHDA and CDR2 SQIVND (reference sequence). The CDR3 runs 15 residues. Filled out from reference TRBV19 and TRBJ1-5, the complete variable domain reads DGGITQSPKYLFRKEGQNVTLSCEQNLNHDAMYWYRQDPGQGLRLIYYSQIVNDFQKGDIAEGYSVSREKKESFPLTVTSAQKNPTAFYLCASLRQGGDNQPQHFGDGTRLSIL.

This clone was picked up a small number of times. With the read ending 3 residues before the CDR3 end, the germline J gene is used to fill in that end. This chain connects TRBV29-1 to TRBJ1-2, with D possibly being TRBD1 (5 bases). CDR1 and CDR2 from the germline V gene are SQVTM and ANQGSEA. This CDR3 has 13 residues. Partial CDR3 DNA: TGCAGCGTTTCCCTCTTACTCAGGGAAGGC. It codes for CSVSLLLREG. The full CDR3 sequence reads CSVSLLLREGYTF.